A selection of T cell receptor beta chains follows, all from one sample in a study of blood T cell repertoires in COVID-19. Using immunoSEQ multiplex PCR, the repertoire was profiled, and TCRdb retains in-frame clones only, with some absent. The table records roughly 200,000 clones, about nine tenths of them present only once. The material sequenced was PBMCs or T cells enriched from blood (not recorded which). The receptor source for this set is a woman aged 25 to 45 who had recovered from COVID-19. Both conserved end residues are part of each CDR3. D genes are given only for firm matches. Clone size is shown for a subset of rows, as once, few, many or a class of expanded clone.

V gene	J gene	D gene	clone size	CDR3 protein	CDR3 DNA
TRBV24-1	TRBJ1-4	TRBD1	.	CATTRDREGWEKLFF	TGTGCCACCACCAGGGACAGGGAGGGTTGGGAAAAACTGTTTTTT
TRBV18	TRBJ2-2	TRBD1	once	CASSPGQVHTGELFF	TGTGCCAGCTCACCGGGACAGGTCCACACCGGGGAGCTGTTTTTT
TRBV13	TRBJ2-1	TRBD2	.	CASSFATTSLNEQFF	TGTGCCAGCAGCTTTGCTACGACTAGCTTAAATGAGCAGTTCTTC
TRBV30	TRBJ2-3	.	.	CAWSVREGSFRGDTQYF	TGTGCCTGGAGTGTACGTGAGGGTTCGTTTCGCGGGGATACGCAGTATTTT
TRBV5-4	TRBJ2-3	TRBD2	.	CASSLARGLAGAGDTQYF	TGTGCCAGCAGCTTGGCTAGGGGACTAGCGGGAGCCGGGGATACGCAGTATTTT
TRBV3-1/TRBV3-2	TRBJ1-1	TRBD1	once	CASSPGGVEATEAFF	TGTGCCAGCAGCCCAGGGGGCGTGGAGGCCACTGAAGCTTTCTTT
TRBV9	TRBJ2-1	TRBD2	.	CASSVAGTSGSLYNEQFF	TGTGCCAGCAGCGTCGCCGGGACTAGCGGGAGCCTCTACAATGAGCAGTTCTTC
TRBV11-2	TRBJ1-1	.	.	CASSPRTEAFF	TGTGCCAGCAGCCCGAGGACTGAAGCTTTCTTT
TRBV7-6	TRBJ1-4	.	once	CASSPRAGATNEKLFF	TGTGCCAGCAGCCCACGGGCGGGAGCAACTAATGAAAAACTGTTTTTT
TRBV3-1/TRBV3-2	TRBJ1-3	TRBD1	.	CASSGRDRGVYPGNTIYF	TGTGCCAGCAGCGGCCGGGACAGGGGCGTTTATCCTGGAAACACCATATATTTT
TRBV7-2	TRBJ2-1	TRBD2	.	CASSPRTSGGYNEQFF	TGTGCCAGCAGCCCTCGGACTAGCGGGGGCTACAATGAGCAGTTCTTC
TRBV30	TRBJ1-6	TRBD1	.	CAWSRGTANSPLHF	TGTGCCTGGAGTCGTGGGACAGCGAATTCACCCCTCCACTTT
TRBV27	TRBJ1-3	.	.	CASSLRGGTGNTIYF	TGTGCCAGCAGTTTAAGGGGGGGGACTGGAAACACCATATATTTT
TRBV7-2	TRBJ1-3	.	.	CASSLSGLTSGNTIYF	TGTGCCAGCAGCTTATCAGGATTAACCTCTGGAAACACCATATATTTT
TRBV3-1/TRBV3-2	TRBJ2-2	TRBD2	.	CASSHLALAGNTGELFF	TGTGCCAGCAGCCACCTCGCGCTAGCGGGGAACACCGGGGAGCTGTTTTTT
TRBV19	TRBJ1-4	TRBD1	.	CASSIRTGVNEKLFF	TGTGCCAGTAGTATACGGACAGGGGTTAATGAAAAACTGTTTTTT
TRBV7-6	TRBJ2-7	TRBD1	.	CASSFTGEYEQYF	TGTGCCAGCAGCTTTACAGGGGAGTACGAGCAGTACTTC
TRBV14	TRBJ1-6	.	.	CASSQDRGRRSPLHF	TGTGCCAGCAGCCAAGATAGGGGTCGACGATCACCCCTCCACTTT
TRBV3-1/TRBV3-2	TRBJ1-4	.	.	CASSQAGATNEKLFF	TGTGCCAGCAGCCAAGCAGGGGCAACTAATGAAAAACTGTTTTTT
TRBV25-1	TRBJ1-4	.	.	CASRRSPATNEKLFF	TGTGCCAGCAGGAGGAGCCCAGCAACTAATGAAAAACTGTTTTTT
TRBV12-3/TRBV12-4	TRBJ1-2	TRBD1	.	CASSRDRANGYTF	TGTGCCAGCAGTCGGGACAGGGCAAATGGCTACACCTTC
TRBV7-6	TRBJ1-1	.	.	CASSLIADLNTEAFF	TGTGCCAGCAGCTTAATAGCAGACCTGAACACTGAAGCTTTCTTT
TRBV5-1	TRBJ1-1	.	few	CASSLEGGTEAFF	TGCGCCAGCAGCTTGGAAGGAGGCACTGAAGCTTTCTTT
TRBV2	TRBJ2-2	.	once	CASSPQGVTGELFF	TGTGCCAGCAGTCCTCAGGGTGTCACCGGGGAGCTGTTTTTT
TRBV11-2	TRBJ2-1	TRBD1	.	CASSSRGLLDYEQFF	TGTGCCAGCAGCTCCAGGGGGCTATTGGACTATGAGCAGTTCTTC
TRBV18	TRBJ2-2	.	.	CASSPLAERNGELFF	TGTGCCAGCTCACCACTAGCGGAGCGAAACGGGGAGCTGTTTTTT
TRBV9	TRBJ2-3	TRBD2	once	CASSVPSGGLSTDTQYF	TGTGCCAGCAGCGTCCCTAGCGGGGGGCTTAGCACAGATACGCAGTATTTT
TRBV12-3/TRBV12-4	TRBJ1-2	.	.	CASSLDGDGYTF	TGTGCCAGCAGTTTAGATGGAGATGGCTACACCTTC